Below are 12 T cell receptor beta chains sequenced from a single sample in a study of shared clonotypes between healthy human individuals. The method was immunoSEQ multiplex PCR; TCRdb's version includes in-frame clones alone and lacks a portion of them. This sample carries some 1.5 million clones, 95% to 99% of them seen once, and the ten largest clones take about 0.4%. Sequenced material: naive CD4+ T cells sorted from blood. Subset denoted: CD45RA+ positively selected. These receptors were collected from a man aged 25 to 40 in good health.

V is TRBV18 and J is TRBJ2-7; 7 bases are a match to TRBD2. The CDR3 covers 16 residues. The germline gives CDR1 KGHSH, CDR2 LQKENI. V lost 0 bases, J lost 2 bases, and 7 bases stayed unmatched. CDR3 nucleotide sequence: TGTGCCAGCTCACCACCTGGCGGGAGTACCACCTACGAGCAGTACTTC. This encodes CASSPPGGSTTYEQYF.

The chain employs TRBV10-3 and TRBJ2-1; 8 positions match TRBD2. J was trimmed by 8 bases and V by 1 base; bases with no gene match: 4. This CDR3 is 14 amino acids long. CDR1 and CDR2 from the germline V gene are ENHRY and SYGVKD. The CDR3 region has the DNA TGTGCCATCAGTGAGTTAGCGGGAATCGATGAGCAGTTCTTC. Residues: CAISELAGIDEQFF.

The genes are TRBV18 and TRBJ1-1; 9 bases line up with TRBD1. J gave up 8 bases and V 2 bases, and 12 bases lay outside the gene matches. The CDR3 has 16 amino acids. CDR1 is KGHSH and CDR2 is LQKENI in the germline V gene. Written as DNA, the CDR3 is TGTGCCAGCTCACCAAAAGGATTACAGGGGGCTGCCGAAGCTTTCTTT. Protein sequence: CASSPKGLQGAAEAFF.

The chain couples TRBV5-6 to TRBJ2-7, with D uncertain. Trimming pared 0 bases from V and 0 bases from J, leaving 10 bases between. The CDR3 length is 15 residues. CDR1 SGHDT and CDR2 YYEEEE come from the germline V gene. The CDR3 here is CASSLVRAYSYEQYF. CDR3 sequence (DNA): TGTGCCAGCAGCTTGGTACGGGCGTACTCCTACGAGCAGTACTTC. The variable domain in full, completed from reference TRBV5-6 and TRBJ2-7, reads DAGVTQSPTHLIKTRGQQVTLRCSPKSGHDTVSWYQQALGQGPQFIFQYYEEEERQRGNFPDRFSGHQFPNYSSELNVNALLLGDSALYLCASSLVRAYSYEQYFGPGTRLTVT.

CDR3 amino acids: CASSPLPDNQETQYF. The CDR3 DNA sequence: TGTGCCAGCTCACCGCTCCCCGACAACCAAGAGACCCAGTACTTC. The chain joins TRBV18 to TRBJ2-5, with D hard to call. The CDR3 is made up of 15 amino acids. Between the trimmed V and J ends, which lost 3 bases and 0 bases, there was a span of 11 bases. The V gene's germline CDR1 is KGHSH and CDR2 LQKENI.

The chain combines TRBV25-1 with TRBJ2-7; 7 positions agree with TRBD1. In germline, CDR1 is MGHDK, CDR2 SYGVNS. The CDR3 sequence is 15 residues long. V was clipped by 5 bases and J by 0 bases; unmatched bases: 7. CDR3 in DNA: TGTGCCAGCAGTAACCCAGGGACAGTCTCCTACGAGCAGTACTTC. Translation: CASSNPGTVSYEQYF.

The count of this clone is one. This rearrangement joins TRBV27 to TRBJ1-1, with D unclear. The germline gives CDR1 MNHEY, CDR2 SMNVEV (reference sequence). The V end was cut by 2 bases, the J end by 4 bases, with 14 bases between. The CDR3 has 15 amino acids. The DNA for the CDR3 is TGTGCCAGCAGTTTACTTGCCCGGGAGGGCACTGAAGCTTTCTTT. The encoded protein is CASSLLAREGTEAFF.

As regards this clone: This same CDR3 is encoded by further DNA sequences in the sample. The rearrangement links TRBV18 to TRBJ2-7; D unclear. V was shortened by 2 bases and J by 1 base, with 3 bases between the two germline ends. The CDR3 loop spans 12 amino acids. CDR1 KGHSH and CDR2 LQKENI come from the germline V gene. CDR3 loop: CASSPSSYEQYF. CDR3 DNA: TGTGCCAGCTCACCATCGTCCTACGAGCAGTACTTC.

The chain recombines TRBV4-1 with TRBJ1-4; the D gene is possibly TRBD1 (5 bases). The CDR3 runs 14 residues. V was cut by 4 bases and J by 7 bases, with 13 bases left in between. Germline values: CDR1 MGHRA, CDR2 YSYEKL. CDR3 bases: TGCGCCAGCAGCCGTCCCGGGACCCTTGAAAAACTGTTTTTT. Its protein product is CASSRPGTLEKLFF.

The chain has TRBV9 and TRBJ2-2; 11 bases map to TRBD2. Germline V CDR1 and CDR2: SGDLS, YYNGEE. This CDR3 spans 16 amino acids. The J segment lost 3 bases and the V segment lost 3 bases, leaving 4 bases of the junction unmatched. The CDR3: CASSDSGRVDTGELFF. The CDR3, as DNA: TGTGCCAGCAGCGATAGCGGGAGGGTGGACACCGGGGAGCTGTTTTTT.

This clone was found once. The chain carries TRBV5-1 and TRBJ1-1; D is undetermined. There are 15 residues in the CDR3. Germline CDR1 reads SGHRS; CDR2 reads YFSETQ. Trimming shortened V by 0 bases and J by 1 base, and 10 bases separated the two germline ends. CDR3 residues: CASSLDSAKNTEAFF. The CDR3 DNA follows: TGCGCCAGCAGCTTGGACAGTGCTAAGAACACTGAAGCTTTCTTT. The full variable domain, with the rest looked up from reference TRBV5-1 and TRBJ1-1, is KAGVTQTPRYLIKTRGQQVTLSCSPISGHRSVSWYQQTPGQGLQFLFEYFSETQRNKGNFPGRFSGRQFSNSRSEMNVSTLELGDSALYLCASSLDSAKNTEAFFGQGTRLTVV.

CDR3 loop: CASSLTLMVTGELFF. Here the CDR3 DNA reads TGTGCCAGCAGCCTGACCTTGATGGTCACCGGGGAGCTGTTTTTT. The chain employs TRBV14 and TRBJ2-2; D is unclear. V was pared by 4 bases and J by 4 bases, with 13 bases between. Germline assignment: CDR1 SGHDN and CDR2 FVKESK. The CDR3 loop spans 15 amino acids.